This T cell receptor (beta chain) was obtained from a study of T cell repertoires in cytomegalovirus infection. About the study: Through public TCR beta signatures, both CMV infection and matching HLA type were indicated.

TCRdb re-derived calls from the reads in MiXCR, one entry per CDR3 protein. The repertoire holds approximately 7,700 distinct CDR3 sequences, with roughly 50% as singletons. About this clonotype: What it binds is not known.

General study findings and limits: Across the ex vivo response, the dominant clonotypes were HLA-C-restricted CMV-specific TCR beta clonotypes. Identification of carriers of CMV plus the relevant HLA was performed using cumulative public TCR beta family frequency.

The CDR3 contains 16 residues. V was pared by 3 bases and J by 4 bases, with 15 bases between. Germline CDR1 and CDR2: SGHVS and FQNEAQ. J is TRBJ2-2 and V is TRBV7-8; tentative D call: TRBD1 (6 bases). Source material: PBMCs, sequenced either directly or after in vitro stimulation (not recorded which). This TCR derives from a human donor in good health (CMV status not recorded). Some clones in this sample may be carry-over from other donors' samples. The CDR3 DNA reads as TGTGCCAGCAGCTTGCCTACAGGGTCTGGCACCGGGGAGCTGTTTTTT. Translating gives CASSLPTGSGTGELFF.